Given below is one TCR beta chain in context. The antigen is not known. Per the study methods: Junction-only sequences without quality scores were provided by ImmunoSEQ, so filtering was different. Generated by immunoSEQ multiplex PCR, the TCRdb table keeps only in-frame clones and is missing some. Clonal size and the V and J genes are those of that table, whereas D and trimming came from the DNA. The table shows about 95,000 clones, with approximately 61% occurring only once. The record originates from a study of shared clonotypes between healthy human individuals. Study context: CD8 memory received one plate per donor, CD8 naive two, CD4 memory three and CD4 naive three.

Findings and caveats of the study: Against clonotypes common to all four donors, non-shared ones had lower generation probabilities. What limited the represented genetic and exposure-history diversity was the small number of donors.

The ends lost 5 bases at V and 5 bases at J; junction bases unmatched: 6. The CDR3 covers 14 residues. The V gene's germline CDR1 is MNHEY and CDR2 SMNVEV (reference sequence). The chain links TRBV27 to TRBJ2-7; 10 bases line up with TRBD1. The sequencing sample was made of memory CD8+ T cells sorted from blood. Subset described: CD45RO+ cells pooled with CCR7-negative TemRA cells. This clonotype originated in a man younger than 45 in good health. CDR3 sequence (DNA): TGTGCCAGCAGTCTGAGACAGGGGGCGCACGAGCAGTACTTC. Translating gives CASSLRQGAHEQYF.